Listed below are T cell receptor beta chains from one sample, sequenced in a study of T cells in Graves' hyperthyroidism and ophthalmopathy. MiXCR, applied by TCRdb to the multiplex PCR reads, yields one record per CDR3 protein. The sample yields approximately 530,000 distinct CDR3 sequences, 20% seen once. Sequencing was done on a sample of blood. Receptors were obtained from a man aged 35-49 years with Graves' ophthalmopathy. Both conserved end residues are part of each CDR3. D genes are given only for firm matches. Clone size is not always given. Where it is, it says once, few, many or a class for expanded clones.

J,D,size,V,DNA,CDR3
TRBJ1-1,TRBD1,few,TRBV19,TGTGCCAGTAGTACCTTCAGGGGGCATGAAGCTTTCTTT,CASSTFRGHEAFF
TRBJ1-6,NA,NA,TRBV5-1,TGCGCCAGCAGCTTGGGGAGTAACAGGGTCAATTCACCCCTCCACTTT,CASSLGSNRVNSPLHF
TRBJ1-5,TRBD1,many,TRBV3-1,TGTGCCAGCAGCCCAGACGGAGGGGGCGGTCAGCCCCAGCATTTT,CASSPDGGGGQPQHF
TRBJ1-5,TRBD1,NA,TRBV15,TGTGCCACCAGCACGACAGGGGGCGCGGGCAATCAGCCCCAGCATTTT,CATSTTGGAGNQPQHF
TRBJ2-1,TRBD2,many,TRBV11-2,TGTGCCAGCAGCTCGGGACTAGCGTTTAATGAGCAGTTCTTC,CASSSGLAFNEQFF
TRBJ2-7,NA,NA,TRBV4-2,TGTGCCAGCAGCCAAGATCTTGGGCCCTACGAGCAGTACTTC,CASSQDLGPYEQYF
TRBJ2-7,NA,NA,TRBV27,TGTGCCAGCAGTGTACGACAGTTAGCCTACGAGCAGTACTTC,CASSVRQLAYEQYF
TRBJ1-4,NA,NA,TRBV20-1,TGCAGTGCTAGCCGGGGATTTAATGAAAAACTGTTTTTT,CSASRGFNEKLFF
TRBJ2-7,TRBD1,NA,TRBV5-1,TGCGCCAGCAGCTTACCCACGACAGGGAATTCCTACGAGCAGTACTTC,CASSLPTTGNSYEQYF
TRBJ1-1,NA,many,TRBV27,TGTGCCAGCAGTTTACTTAGGGGAGGGCGGAGCACTGAAGCTTTCTTT,CASSLLRGGRSTEAFF
TRBJ2-1,NA,NA,TRBV7-8,TGTGCCAGCAGCTACCTACCGTCTAGCTCCTACAATGAGCAGTTCTTC,CASSYLPSSSYNEQFF
TRBJ2-5,NA,many,TRBV2,TGTGCCAGCAGTGCGGAGACAGCGCCTCAAGAGACCCAGTACTTC,CASSAETAPQETQYF
TRBJ1-1,TRBD1,many,TRBV3-1,TGTGCCAGCAGCCAAGACAGTCATCGGACAGGGAAGGGGAATGCTTTCTTT,CASSQDSHRTGKGNAFF
TRBJ1-1,NA,few,TRBV19,TGTGCCAGTACCACACAACAGGGAAATGAAGCTTTCTTT,CASTTQQGNEAFF
TRBJ1-5,NA,NA,TRBV6-1,TGTGCCAGCAGTGAACGGCAGGGGAACTATCAGCCCCAGCATTTT,CASSERQGNYQPQHF
TRBJ2-4,NA,many,TRBV30,TGTGCCTGGAGTGTAAAGGGTGTGGACATTCAGTACTTC,CAWSVKGVDIQYF
TRBJ2-5,NA,many,TRBV18,TGTGCCAGCTCACCAAGGACCGAGACCCAGTACTTC,CASSPRTETQYF
TRBJ2-1,TRBD2,NA,TRBV19,TGTGCCAGTAGTTACTTTCCTAGCGGGAGCTACAATGAGCAGTTCTTC,CASSYFPSGSYNEQFF
TRBJ2-3,TRBD1,few,TRBV7-9,TGTGCCAGCAGCGCCCCGGGACAGGTGGCGACAGATACGCAGTATTTT,CASSAPGQVATDTQYF
TRBJ1-5,NA,many,TRBV19,TGTGCCACCAAGGAGCCGGAGAGCAATCAGCCCCAGCATTTT,CATKEPESNQPQHF
TRBJ1-2,NA,few,TRBV19,TGTGCCAGTAGTATGACGGGGATAAGGGATGGCTACACCTTC,CASSMTGIRDGYTF
TRBJ1-2,TRBD1,few,TRBV30,TGTGCCTCCCACAGGGGCGGGGTCTATGGCTACACCTTC,CASHRGGVYGYTF
TRBJ1-3,NA,NA,TRBV28,TGTGCCAGCGAGGCCAGAACCTCTGGAAACACCATATATTTT,CASEARTSGNTIYF
TRBJ2-7,NA,many,TRBV28,TGTGCCAGCAGTTTATCTGGGGCCACGGGCGAGCAGTACTTC,CASSLSGATGEQYF
TRBJ2-3,TRBD2,NA,TRBV9,TGTGCCAGCAGCGTAGCGGGACTAGCGGGAGGGGAAGATACGCAGTATTTT,CASSVAGLAGGEDTQYF
TRBJ1-5,NA,few,TRBV10-1,TGCGCCAGCAGTGAGGACAGAGATAGCAATCAGCCCCAGCATTTT,CASSEDRDSNQPQHF
TRBJ2-3,NA,NA,TRBV5-5,TGTGCCAGCAGCTTGGGTCTACCCCAGGGTACGCAGTATTTT,CASSLGLPQGTQYF
TRBJ2-3,TRBD2,NA,TRBV14,TGTGCCAGCAGCCCAGAGGGACTAGCAACAGATACGCAGTATTTT,CASSPEGLATDTQYF
TRBJ2-2,TRBD2,few,TRBV6-1,TGTGCCAGCACCCCGGGGGGGGCAACGACCGGGGAGCTGTTTTTT,CASTPGGATTGELFF
TRBJ1-1,TRBD1,many,TRBV13,TGTGCCAGCAGCTTAGCACAGGGGTCGAACACTGAAGCTTTCTTT,CASSLAQGSNTEAFF
TRBJ1-5,NA,NA,TRBV6-2/TRBV6-3,TGTGCCAGCAGGGGGAGCACCATTAATCAGCCCCAGCATTTT,CASRGSTINQPQHF
TRBJ1-2,NA,NA,TRBV12-5,TGTGCTAGTGGTTCACCGGGGCTTAACTATGGCTACACCTTC,CASGSPGLNYGYTF
TRBJ1-5,NA,NA,TRBV5-1,TGCGCCAGCAGCGCGGACGGGAATAGCAATCAGCCCCAGCATTTT,CASSADGNSNQPQHF
TRBJ2-3,NA,NA,TRBV5-5,TGTGCCAGCAGCCCCACAGGGTTCACAGATACGCAGTATTTT,CASSPTGFTDTQYF
TRBJ2-1,NA,few,TRBV18,TGTGCCAGCTCACAGTGGAGAGACAATGAGCAGTTCTTC,CASSQWRDNEQFF
TRBJ2-1,TRBD2,many,TRBV27,TGTGCCAGCAGCCGGACTAGCGGGAGAGTCGACAATGAGCAGTTCTTC,CASSRTSGRVDNEQFF
TRBJ1-1,NA,NA,TRBV2,TGTGCCAGCAGTGATAGGGGCAGTAGAGCTTTCTTT,CASSDRGSRAFF
TRBJ2-5,NA,NA,TRBV5-1,TGCGCCAGCAGCTTGGACAGCAACCAAGAGGCCCAGTACTTC,CASSLDSNQEAQYF
TRBJ1-4,NA,NA,TRBV5-1,TGCGCCAGCAGCTTGCGCGGGACGGAGGAAAAACTGTTTTTT,CASSLRGTEEKLFF
TRBJ2-5,NA,NA,TRBV12-5,TGTGCTAGTGCTCAGGATGGGGGGCGAGAGACCCAGTACTTC,CASAQDGGRETQYF
TRBJ2-1,NA,many,TRBV18,TGTGCCAGCTCACCCCAGGGGCTAGGTATTGATGAGCAGTTCTTC,CASSPQGLGIDEQFF
TRBJ2-2,TRBD2,NA,TRBV30,TGTGCCTGGAGTCGCGGGGGTCCCGGGGAGCTGTTTTTT,CAWSRGGPGELFF
TRBJ2-1,TRBD2,NA,TRBV6-2/TRBV6-3,TGTGCCAGCAGTTCCCCTCTAGCGGGGGCCTACAATGAGCAGTTCTTC,CASSSPLAGAYNEQFF
TRBJ1-1,NA,few,TRBV10-2,TGCGCCAGCAGTGAGGCCTGGAACACTGAAGCTTTCTTT,CASSEAWNTEAFF
TRBJ2-7,TRBD2,many,TRBV4-1,TGCGCCAGCAGCCAGGCGACTAGCGGGAGGAGTTGGCCCTACGAGCAGTACTTC,CASSQATSGRSWPYEQYF
TRBJ1-5,TRBD1,NA,TRBV6-1,TGTGCCAGCACGAGGGACAGGGGCGGCAATCAGCCCCAGCATTTT,CASTRDRGGNQPQHF
TRBJ2-7,TRBD2,few,TRBV7-8,TGTGCCAGCAGCTTCATAGCGGGGGAGCCCAGTTACGAGCAGTACTTC,CASSFIAGEPSYEQYF
TRBJ2-7,NA,many,TRBV5-1,TGCGCCAGCAGCTTGCTGGCGGTCTCCTACGAGCAGTACTTC,CASSLLAVSYEQYF